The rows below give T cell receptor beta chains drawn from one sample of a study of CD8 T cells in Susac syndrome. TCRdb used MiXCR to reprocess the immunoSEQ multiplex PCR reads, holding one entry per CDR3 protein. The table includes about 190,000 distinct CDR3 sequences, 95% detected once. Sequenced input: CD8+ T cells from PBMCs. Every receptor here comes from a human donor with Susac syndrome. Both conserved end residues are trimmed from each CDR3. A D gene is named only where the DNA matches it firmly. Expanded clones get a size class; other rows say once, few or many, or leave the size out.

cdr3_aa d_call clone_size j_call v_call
ASSAPGTRAYNEQF TRBD2 NA TRBJ2-1 TRBV7-9
AISSGLGAKNIQY TRBD2 NA TRBJ2-4 TRBV6-5
ASSYGQGDGQY NA NA TRBJ2-7 TRBV6-5
ASSQEEGESHGYGYT NA NA TRBJ1-2 TRBV3-1
ASSPLAGYNEQF NA NA TRBJ2-1 TRBV28
ASSIPGSFTQY NA NA TRBJ2-3 TRBV2
ASRQTTGTDTQY TRBD1 NA TRBJ2-3 TRBV4-1
ASTLNTDTQY NA NA TRBJ2-3 TRBV7-9
SARDNWGIVYEQY NA NA TRBJ2-7 TRBV20-1
ASRSTGELIEDTEAF TRBD1 NA TRBJ1-1 TRBV6-1
ASRFNEQF NA NA TRBJ2-1 TRBV2
ASSDPDGGQETQY NA NA TRBJ2-5 TRBV5-1
AWKIKGGAVTGYT NA NA TRBJ1-2 TRBV30
ASSLRASANNEQF NA NA TRBJ2-1 TRBV7-9
SARDRETWNAGELF TRBD1 NA TRBJ2-2 TRBV20-1
ASSLASHSYEQY NA NA TRBJ2-7 TRBV6-5
ASSVGGGTATGELF TRBD2 NA TRBJ2-2 TRBV9
SALIPYSNQPQH NA NA TRBJ1-5 TRBV20-1
ASSLAFDLPGYT NA NA TRBJ1-2 TRBV5-1
ASSQLGSSYEQY NA NA TRBJ2-7 TRBV14
ASRSQTWKNTGELF NA NA TRBJ2-2 TRBV28
ASSQIVAGANNEQF TRBD2 NA TRBJ2-1 TRBV4-1
SARVRTGAGDTQY NA NA TRBJ2-3 TRBV20-1
SVTRTEKAF NA NA TRBJ1-1 TRBV29-1
AWSGGRYNEQF NA NA TRBJ2-1 TRBV30
ASSPTLAVAAQY TRBD2 NA TRBJ2-4 TRBV2
ASSWDHGYT NA NA TRBJ1-2 TRBV5-4
ASSSGSDEAF NA NA TRBJ1-1 TRBV6-6
ASRDGSTNEKLF NA NA TRBJ1-4 TRBV12-3/TRBV12-4
ASSLAGSTEAF NA NA TRBJ1-1 TRBV27
ASSQPPGQGAASTDTQY TRBD1 NA TRBJ2-3 TRBV11-2
ASSTGQGNEQY TRBD1 once TRBJ2-7 TRBV7-3
ASSEMAGANVLT NA NA TRBJ2-6 TRBV6-1
ASSMWDSSYEQY TRBD1 NA TRBJ2-7 TRBV19
SVEVLGLVGAGASYEQY NA once TRBJ2-7 TRBV29-1
AISETPTAGVQETQY TRBD2 NA TRBJ2-5 TRBV10-3
ASSLRAEYNEQF NA NA TRBJ2-1 TRBV7-9
ASNVRASGGQETQY TRBD2 NA TRBJ2-5 TRBV2
SASNNEQF NA NA TRBJ2-1 TRBV20-1
ASSIGIAGEIDNEQF TRBD2 NA TRBJ2-1 TRBV19
ASTQWGEQF NA NA TRBJ2-1 TRBV11-2
ATSEPNRGQFYNEQF TRBD1 NA TRBJ2-1 TRBV24-1
ASSVGPDNSPLH NA once TRBJ1-6 TRBV12-3/TRBV12-4
ASSYSTGDNSPLH TRBD1 NA TRBJ1-6 TRBV6-2/TRBV6-3
ASSPTRLRF NA NA TRBJ1-1 TRBV7-3
SARDWDRDSYEQY TRBD1 NA TRBJ2-7 TRBV20-1
ASSPTSGGVRNEQF TRBD2 NA TRBJ2-1 TRBV3-1
ASSSPGGFRESQETQY TRBD2 NA TRBJ2-5 TRBV11-2
ASSRTGAGYEQY NA few TRBJ2-7 TRBV21-1
ASSLGGWANYGYT NA NA TRBJ1-2 TRBV4-1
ASSQDSKWGELF NA NA TRBJ2-2 TRBV4-2
ASSPAGQGPFEQY NA NA TRBJ2-7 TRBV7-9
ASSQGLAGASEQF TRBD2 NA TRBJ2-1 TRBV28
ASSSSSGGYNEQF TRBD2 NA TRBJ2-1 TRBV7-9
ASSFTALNTEAF NA NA TRBJ1-1 TRBV28
ASWDSYNEQF NA NA TRBJ2-1 TRBV25-1
ASCFSGGRHEQF TRBD2 NA TRBJ2-1 TRBV12-3/TRBV12-4
ASSVDRGNTEAF NA NA TRBJ1-1 TRBV9
ASSSGLEEETQY TRBD2 NA TRBJ2-5 TRBV5-6